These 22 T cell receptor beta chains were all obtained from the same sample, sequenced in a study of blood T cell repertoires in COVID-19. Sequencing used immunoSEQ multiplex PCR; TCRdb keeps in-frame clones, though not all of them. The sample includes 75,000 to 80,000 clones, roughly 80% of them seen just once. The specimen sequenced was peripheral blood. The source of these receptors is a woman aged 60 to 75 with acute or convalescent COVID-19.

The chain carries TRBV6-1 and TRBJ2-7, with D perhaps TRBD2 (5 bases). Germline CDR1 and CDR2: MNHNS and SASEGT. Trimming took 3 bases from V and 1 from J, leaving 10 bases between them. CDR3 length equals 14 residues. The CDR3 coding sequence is TGTGCCAGCAGTGAGGCTAGGAGGTCCTACGAGCAGTACGTC. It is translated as CASSEARRSYEQYV.

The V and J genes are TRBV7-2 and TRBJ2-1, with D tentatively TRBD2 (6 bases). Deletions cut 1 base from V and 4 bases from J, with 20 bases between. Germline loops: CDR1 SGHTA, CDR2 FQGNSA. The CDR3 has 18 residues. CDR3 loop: CASSLDGLMAGYYNEQFF. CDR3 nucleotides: TGTGCCAGCAGCTTAGACGGCCTGATGGCGGGGTATTACAATGAGCAGTTCTTC. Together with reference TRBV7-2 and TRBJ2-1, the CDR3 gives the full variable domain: GAGVSQSPSNKVTEKGKDVELRCDPISGHTALYWYRQSLGQGLEFLIYFQGNSAPDKSGLPSDRFSAERTGGSVSTLTIQRTQQEDSAVYLCASSLDGLMAGYYNEQFFGPGTRLTVL.

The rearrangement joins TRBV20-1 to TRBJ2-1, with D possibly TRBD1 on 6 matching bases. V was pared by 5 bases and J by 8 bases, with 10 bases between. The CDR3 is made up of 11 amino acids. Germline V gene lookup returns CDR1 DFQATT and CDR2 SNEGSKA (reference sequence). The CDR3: CSAWDIHEQFF. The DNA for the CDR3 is TGCAGTGCTTGGGACATCCATGAGCAGTTCTTC.

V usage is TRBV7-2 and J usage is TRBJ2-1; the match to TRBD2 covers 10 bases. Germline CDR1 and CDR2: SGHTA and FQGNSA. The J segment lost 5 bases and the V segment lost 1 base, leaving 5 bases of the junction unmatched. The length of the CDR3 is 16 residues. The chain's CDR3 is CASSLGLAGGDNEQFF. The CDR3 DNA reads TGTGCCAGCAGCTTAGGACTAGCGGGTGGCGACAATGAGCAGTTCTTC.

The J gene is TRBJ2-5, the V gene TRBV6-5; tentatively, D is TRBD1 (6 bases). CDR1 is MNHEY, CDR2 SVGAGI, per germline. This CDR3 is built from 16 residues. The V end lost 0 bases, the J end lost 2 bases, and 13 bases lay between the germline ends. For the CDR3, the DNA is TGTGCCAGCAGTTACTCGACCCGACAGGTACAAGAGACCCAGTACTTC. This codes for CASSYSTRQVQETQYF.

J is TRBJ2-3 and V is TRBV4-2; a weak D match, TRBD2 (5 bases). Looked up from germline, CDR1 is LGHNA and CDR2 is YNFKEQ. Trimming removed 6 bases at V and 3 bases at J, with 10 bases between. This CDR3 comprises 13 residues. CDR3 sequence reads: CASRREGTDTQYF. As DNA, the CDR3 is TGTGCCAGCAGGAGGGAAGGGACAGATACGCAGTATTTT.

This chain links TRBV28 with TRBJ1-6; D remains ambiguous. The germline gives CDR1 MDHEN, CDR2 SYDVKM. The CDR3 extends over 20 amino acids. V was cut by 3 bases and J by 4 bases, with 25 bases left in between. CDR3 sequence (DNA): TGTGCCAGCAGTTTCGGGAGACACAACCTAAAACAAAAGTATAATTCACCCCTCCACTTT. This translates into CASSFGRHNLKQKYNSPLHF.

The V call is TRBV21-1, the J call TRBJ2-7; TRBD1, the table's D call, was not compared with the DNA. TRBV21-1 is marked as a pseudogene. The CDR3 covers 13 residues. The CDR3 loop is CASPRDSPYEQYF. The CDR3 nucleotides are TGTGCCAGCCCTCGGGACAGTCCATACGAGCAGTACTTC.

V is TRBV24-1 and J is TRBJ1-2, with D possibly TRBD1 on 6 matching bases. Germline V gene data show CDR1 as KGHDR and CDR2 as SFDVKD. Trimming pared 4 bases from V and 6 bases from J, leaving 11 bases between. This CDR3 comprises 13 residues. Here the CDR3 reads CATSEHTGNGYTF. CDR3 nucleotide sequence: TGTGCCACCAGTGAACATACAGGGAATGGCTACACCTTC.

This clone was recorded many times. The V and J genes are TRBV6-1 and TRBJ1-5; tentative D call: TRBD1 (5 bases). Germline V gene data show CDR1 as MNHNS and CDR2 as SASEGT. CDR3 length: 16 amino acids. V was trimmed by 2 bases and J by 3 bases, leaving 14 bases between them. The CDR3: CASSEPFDSPNQPQHF. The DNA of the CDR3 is TGTGCCAGCAGTGAACCCTTTGACAGCCCCAATCAGCCCCAGCATTTT.

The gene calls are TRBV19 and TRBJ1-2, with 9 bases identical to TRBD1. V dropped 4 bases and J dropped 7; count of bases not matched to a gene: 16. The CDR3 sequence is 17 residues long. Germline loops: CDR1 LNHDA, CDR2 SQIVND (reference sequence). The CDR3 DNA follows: TGTGCCAGTAGTAAGGGGGGCTTACAGGGGGCGCAATCTGGCTACACCTTC. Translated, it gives CASSKGGLQGAQSGYTF.

The CDR3 nucleotides are TGTGCCAGCAGTTTTCAGGGAGGGGGTCAGCCCCAGCATTTT. Translation: CASSFQGGGQPQHF. The chain has TRBV6-2 or TRBV6-3 and TRBJ1-5; tentatively, D is TRBD1 (6 bases). Looked up from germline, CDR1 is MNHEY and CDR2 is SVGEGT. V lost 4 bases to trimming and J lost 6 bases, with 13 bases between them. This CDR3 has 14 amino acids.

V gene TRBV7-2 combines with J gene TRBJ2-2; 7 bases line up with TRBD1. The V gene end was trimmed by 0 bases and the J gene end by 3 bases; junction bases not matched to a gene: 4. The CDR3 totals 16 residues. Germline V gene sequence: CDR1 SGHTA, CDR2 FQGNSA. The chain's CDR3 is CASSLAATGYTGELFF. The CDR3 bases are TGTGCCAGCAGCTTAGCGGCGACAGGGTACACCGGGGAGCTGTTTTTT.

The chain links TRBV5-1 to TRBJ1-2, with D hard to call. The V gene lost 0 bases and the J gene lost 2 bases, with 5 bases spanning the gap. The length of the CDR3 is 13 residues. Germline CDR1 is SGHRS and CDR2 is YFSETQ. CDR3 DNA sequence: TGCGCCAGCAGCTTGGAACAGAACTATGGCTACACCTTC. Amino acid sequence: CASSLEQNYGYTF.

The CDR3 region is CASSLTTRDTPTEQYF. For the CDR3, the DNA is TGTGCCAGCAGTCTGACGACCAGGGACACCCCGACCGAGCAGTACTTC. The gene calls are TRBV5-6 and TRBJ2-7; D is perhaps TRBD1 (6 bases). The CDR3 sequence is 16 residues long. V was clipped by 5 bases and J by 6 bases, with 24 bases between them. CDR1 and CDR2 (germline): SGHDT, YYEEEE.

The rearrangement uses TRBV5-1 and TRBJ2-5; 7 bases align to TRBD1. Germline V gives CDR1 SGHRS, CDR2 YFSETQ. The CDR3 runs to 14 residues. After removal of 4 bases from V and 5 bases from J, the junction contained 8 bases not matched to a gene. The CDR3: CASSTGTAVETQYF. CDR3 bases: TGCGCCAGCAGCACCGGGACAGCTGTGGAGACCCAGTACTTC.

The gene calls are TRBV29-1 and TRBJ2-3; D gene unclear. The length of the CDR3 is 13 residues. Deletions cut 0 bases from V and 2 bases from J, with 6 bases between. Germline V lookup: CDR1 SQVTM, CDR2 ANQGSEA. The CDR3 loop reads CSVEDPNTDTQYF. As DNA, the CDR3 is TGCAGCGTTGAAGATCCCAACACAGATACGCAGTATTTT.

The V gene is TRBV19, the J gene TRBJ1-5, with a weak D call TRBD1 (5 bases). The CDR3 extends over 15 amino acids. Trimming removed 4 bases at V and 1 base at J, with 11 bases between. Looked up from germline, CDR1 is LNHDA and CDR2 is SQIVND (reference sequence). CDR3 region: CASSKEGASNQPQHF. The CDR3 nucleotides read TGTGCCAGTAGTAAGGAAGGGGCGAGCAATCAGCCCCAGCATTTT.

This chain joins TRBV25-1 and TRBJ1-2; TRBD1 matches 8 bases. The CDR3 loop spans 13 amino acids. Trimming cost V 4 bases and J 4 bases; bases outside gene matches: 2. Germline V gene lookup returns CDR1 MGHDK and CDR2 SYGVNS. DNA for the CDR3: TGTGCCAGCAGTGTCGGGACAGGCTATGGCTACACCTTC. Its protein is CASSVGTGYGYTF.

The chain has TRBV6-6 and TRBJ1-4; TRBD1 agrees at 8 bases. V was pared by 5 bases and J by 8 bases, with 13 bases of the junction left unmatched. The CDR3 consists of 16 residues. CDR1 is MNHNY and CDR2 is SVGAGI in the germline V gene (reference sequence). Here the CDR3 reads CASSRGQGGLDEKLFF. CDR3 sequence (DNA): TGTGCCAGCAGTCGCGGACAGGGTGGACTAGACGAAAAACTGTTTTTT.

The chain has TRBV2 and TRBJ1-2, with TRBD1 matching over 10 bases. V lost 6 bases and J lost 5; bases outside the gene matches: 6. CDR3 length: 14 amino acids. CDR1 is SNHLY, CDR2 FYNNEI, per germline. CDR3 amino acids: CASSRDRGLYGYTF. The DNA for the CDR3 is TGTGCCAGCAGCCGGGACAGGGGTTTGTATGGCTACACCTTC. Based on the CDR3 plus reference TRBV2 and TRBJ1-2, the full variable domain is EPEVTQTPSHQVTQMGQEVILRCVPISNHLYFYWYRQILGQKVEFLVSFYNNEISEKSEIFDDQFSVERPDGSNFTLKIRSTKLEDSAMYFCASSRDRGLYGYTFGSGTRLTVV.

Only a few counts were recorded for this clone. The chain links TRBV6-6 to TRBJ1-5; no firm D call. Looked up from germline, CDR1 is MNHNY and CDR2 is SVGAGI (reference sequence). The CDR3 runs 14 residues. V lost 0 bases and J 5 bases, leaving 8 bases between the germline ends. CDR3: CASSYSAGDQPQHF. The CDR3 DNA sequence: TGTGCCAGCAGTTACTCCGCGGGAGATCAGCCCCAGCATTTT.